Presented here are 8 T cell receptor beta chains from one specimen sequenced in a study of response to subunit inactivated influenza vaccine (dated by TCRdb to between 2018 and 2020). Receptor libraries were prepared by RT-PCR. The instrument was an Illumina HiSeq 2500. TCRdb took the public reads, trimmed them with fastp at Q25, ran MiXCR for clone calling and kept in-frame beta chains. Rows with a matching CDR3 protein are joined into one entry that keeps the most common DNA and genes. A total of around 650,000 distinct CDR3 sequences appear in this sample, 15% to 18% of them only once. The ten largest make up approximately 10% of the sample. Here the sequenced sample was PBMCs from blood, taken 12 days after vaccination. The receptors come from a man in his forties or fifties who received an inactivated influenza vaccine. Donor details come from another sample of the same person, matched by shared clones.

This clonotype was picked up a small number of times. V gene TRBV7-6 combines with J gene TRBJ1-6; TRBD1 matches 7 bases. Trimming cost V 5 bases and J 6 bases; bases outside gene matches: 7. The CDR3 length is 15 residues. CDR1 is SGHVS and CDR2 is FNYEAQ in the germline V gene. CDR3 in amino acids: CASSPLGQINSPLHF. The CDR3 DNA reads TGTGCCAGCAGCCCGCTGGGACAGATTAATTCACCCCTCCACTTT.

V is TRBV5-1 and J is TRBJ1-2, with TRBD1 identical over 10 bases. This CDR3 comprises 14 residues. V shed 4 bases and J 5 bases; nucleotides not matched to a gene: 5. Germline values: CDR1 SGHRS, CDR2 YFSETQ. CDR3 sequence (DNA): TGCGCCAGCAGCGAGACAGGGGGCGCGTATGGCTACACCTTC. Translation gives CASSETGGAYGYTF.

This clonotype was seen at least ten times. This chain links TRBV6-2 or TRBV6-3 with TRBJ2-1, with TRBD2 identical over 10 bases. The CDR3 has 13 residues. J lost 11 bases, V lost 7 bases, and 8 bases had no gene match. Germline V gene sequence: CDR1 MNHEY, CDR2 SVGEGT. The CDR3 DNA sequence: TGTGCCAGCAACCCTAGCGGGAGTTTGCAGCAGTTCTTC. Translating gives CASNPSGSLQQFF.

The V gene is TRBV7-3, the J gene TRBJ2-2; 9 bases agree with TRBD1. CDR1 and CDR2 (germline): SGHTA, FQGTGA. V was clipped by 5 bases and J by 6 bases; unmatched bases: 7. CDR3 size: 15 residues. CDR3 in DNA: TGTGCCAGCAGCAAGACAGGGGGAACGGCCGGGGAGCTGTTTTTT. Its protein is CASSKTGGTAGELFF.

This clonotype counts as medium-sized. V gene TRBV12-3 or TRBV12-4 combines with J gene TRBJ2-1; D tentatively reads TRBD1 or TRBD2 (5 bases each). Trimming stripped 4 bases from V and 8 bases from J, with 12 bases between. The CDR3 covers 13 residues. The CDR3: CASSWGTGDEQFF. The CDR3 DNA reads as TGTGCCAGCAGTTGGGGGACCGGGGATGAGCAGTTCTTC.

This clonotype was seen at least ten times. The chain combines TRBV5-5 with TRBJ2-1, with D possibly TRBD1 on 5 matching bases. The CDR3 is made up of 13 amino acids. Germline V gene sequence: CDR1 SGHKS, CDR2 YYEKEE (reference sequence). Trimming cost V 1 base and J 6 bases, with 8 bases left between them. Here the CDR3 DNA reads TGTGCCAGCAGCTTGTGGGGCTCCAATGAGCAGTTCTTC. It codes for CASSLWGSNEQFF.

The V and J genes are TRBV5-5 and TRBJ2-1; no reliable D call. V shed 4 bases and J shed 13 bases, with 15 bases lying between them. Germline lookup yields CDR1 SGHKS and CDR2 YYEKEE (reference sequence). The CDR3 is made up of 12 amino acids. CDR3: CASSVNTAAQFF. CDR3 bases: TGTGCCAGCAGCGTAAATACCGCCGCTCAGTTCTTC.

This clonotype showed up many times. V usage is TRBV7-2 and J usage is TRBJ2-7, with D perhaps matching TRBD1 (6 bases). The CDR3 is 14 amino acids. V was clipped by 2 bases and J by 4 bases, with 12 bases between them. Looked up from germline, CDR1 is SGHTA and CDR2 is FQGNSA. The CDR3 DNA reads as TGTGCCAGCAGCTTACAGACAGGACCGTACGAGCAGTACTTC. Residues: CASSLQTGPYEQYF.